A selection of T cell receptor beta chains follows, all from one sample in a study of Tregs in tolerant kidney transplant recipients. The data were produced by immunoSEQ multiplex PCR, yet TCRdb's version contains in-frame clones alone and is incomplete. The sample lists about 64,000 clones, around 87% occurring once. The specimen comprised CD4+ T cells from blood (PBMCs), sampled 6 months after the transplant. Receptors originate from a human patient who received a combined kidney and bone marrow transplant. Some T cells may have originated in the graft donor. Both conserved end residues are part of each CDR3. D genes are given only for firm matches. Clone size is not always given. Where it is, it says once, few, many or a class for expanded clones.

j_call d_call v_call clone_size cdr3_aa cdr3_nt
TRBJ1-6 NA TRBV5-1 NA CASSLARDSPLHF TGCGCCAGCAGCTTGGCACGGGATTCACCCCTCCACTTT
TRBJ1-4 TRBD1 TRBV5-1 NA CASSSSTGRRDEKLFF TGCGCCAGCAGCTCGTCGACAGGGAGACGGGATGAAAAACTGTTTTTT
TRBJ1-6 NA TRBV7-2 NA CASSLVSGVHNSPLHF TGTGCCAGCAGCTTAGTTTCAGGGGTCCATAATTCCCCCCTCCACTTT
TRBJ1-5 NA TRBV18 NA CASSPSNQPQHF TGTGCCAGCTCACCTTCAAATCAGCCCCAGCATTTT
TRBJ2-5 NA TRBV2 NA CALKPGTETQYF TGTGCCCTCAAACCGGGTACAGAGACCCAGTACTTC
TRBJ1-2 TRBD1 TRBV4-3 NA CASSPQGAVTYGYTF TGCGCCAGCAGCCCACAGGGGGCTGTAACGTATGGCTACACCTTC
TRBJ2-7 TRBD2 TRBV6-1 few CASSESSGSFYEQYF TGTGCCAGCAGTGAGAGTAGCGGGAGTTTTTACGAGCAGTACTTC
TRBJ1-6 TRBD1 TRBV19 few CASSGAGTANSPLHF TGTGCCAGTAGTGGGGCCGGGACAGCGAATTCACCCCTCCACTTT
TRBJ2-7 NA TRBV18 NA CASSPQNARLYEQYF TGTGCCAGCTCACCCCAAAACGCGAGGCTCTACGAGCAGTACTTC
TRBJ2-7 TRBD1 TRBV7-2 NA CASSLLRDRLHEQYF TGTGCCAGCAGCTTACTCCGGGACAGGCTCCACGAGCAGTACTTC
TRBJ2-7 TRBD1 TRBV27 NA CASDARDRGSYEQYF TGTGCCAGCGACGCCCGGGACAGGGGGTCTTACGAGCAGTACTTC
TRBJ1-5 NA TRBV28 NA CASSPAQGRGMRQPQHF TGTGCCAGCAGTCCCGCGCAAGGCAGGGGAATGCGCCAGCCCCAGCATTTT
TRBJ2-7 TRBD2 TRBV18 NA CASSPGLARTYEQYF TGTGCCAGCTCACCGGGACTAGCGAGGACCTACGAGCAGTACTTC
TRBJ1-4 NA TRBV7-9 NA CASSLVSGQFEKLFF TGTGCCAGCAGCTTAGTCAGCGGACAGTTCGAAAAACTGTTTTTT
TRBJ2-7 NA TRBV5-1 few CASSLAGDTPREQYF TGCGCCAGCAGCTTGGCGGGAGACACTCCTCGAGAGCAGTACTTC
TRBJ2-3 NA TRBV7-9 NA CASSFVHNTDTQYF TGTGCCAGCAGCTTTGTCCACAACACAGATACGCAGTATTTT
TRBJ1-1 TRBD1 TRBV18 NA CASSLRQGTEAFF TGTGCCAGCTCATTGAGACAGGGCACTGAAGCTTTCTTT
TRBJ2-2 NA TRBV19 NA CASSQGRNTGELFF TGTGCCAGTAGTCAGGGAAGGAACACCGGGGAGCTGTTTTTT
TRBJ1-1 TRBD1 TRBV5-1 NA CASSLPTGAIRNTEAFF TGCGCCAGCAGCTTGCCGACAGGGGCGATTCGGAACACTGAAGCTTTCTTT
TRBJ2-2 NA TRBV18 NA CASSVGASNTGELFF TGTGCCAGCTCCGTAGGGGCCTCGAACACCGGGGAGCTGTTTTTT
TRBJ2-5 TRBD2 TRBV5-1 few CASSLDTGSAGVGETQYF TGCGCCAGCAGCCTCGACACGGGGTCGGCGGGGGTGGGGGAGACCCAGTACTTC
TRBJ1-2 NA TRBV28 NA CASSLKGWNYGYTF TGTGCCAGCAGTTTAAAGGGGTGGAACTATGGCTACACCTTC
TRBJ2-5 TRBD1 TRBV27 NA CASSLLGTGGMETQYF TGTGCCAGCAGTTTATTGGGGACAGGGGGCATGGAGACCCAGTACTTC
TRBJ1-3 NA TRBV9 NA CAGSAPGGALNSGNTIYF TGTGCCGGCAGCGCGCCGGGGGGGGCCTTGAATTCTGGAAACACCATATATTTT
TRBJ1-1 NA TRBV18 once CASSPPRGFRVMNTEAFF TGTGCCAGCTCACCACCGCGGGGCTTTAGGGTCATGAACACTGAAGCTTTCTTT
TRBJ2-5 NA TRBV4-2 NA CASSQDVGTQYF TGTGCCAGCAGCCAAGATGTCGGGACCCAGTACTTC
TRBJ1-2 NA TRBV5-1 NA CASSLGQSGYGYTF TGCGCCAGCAGCTTGGGACAGTCGGGCTATGGCTACACCTTC
TRBJ1-6 NA TRBV7-9 NA CASSLGSGNNSPLHF TGTGCCAGCAGCTTAGGTTCAGGGAATAATTCCCCCCTCCACTTT
TRBJ2-1 TRBD2 TRBV5-1 NA CASSPGTSGDNEQFF TGCGCCAGCAGCCCCGGGACTAGCGGGGACAATGAGCAGTTCTTC
TRBJ2-7 NA TRBV29-1 once CSVVVSLWRSYEQYF TGCAGCGTTGTGGTGAGTCTGTGGCGGTCCTACGAGCAGTACTTC
TRBJ2-2 NA TRBV7-3 few CASSSRDTNTGELFF TGTGCCAGCAGCTCCCGGGACACGAACACCGGGGAGCTGTTTTTT
TRBJ2-3 TRBD2 TRBV6-4 NA CASSDISTSGTDTQYF TGTGCCAGCAGTGATATCTCGACTAGCGGCACAGATACGCAGTATTTT
TRBJ1-5 NA TRBV4-3 NA CASSQVPGTGLYSNQPQHF TGCGCCAGCAGCCAAGTTCCCGGAACAGGACTATATAGCAATCAGCCCCAGCATTTT
TRBJ1-1 TRBD1 TRBV27 NA CASYWGQGATEAFF TGTGCCAGCTACTGGGGACAGGGGGCTACTGAAGCTTTCTTT
TRBJ2-5 NA TRBV5-1 NA CASSLRGFGQETQYF TGCGCCAGCAGCTTGAGGGGATTTGGGCAAGAGACCCAGTACTTC
TRBJ2-1 TRBD2 TRBV7-3 NA CASSYEGLAGNEQFF TGTGCCAGCAGCTACGAGGGACTAGCGGGTAATGAGCAGTTCTTC
TRBJ2-5 TRBD2 TRBV11-2 NA CASSVYRLAGGQETQYF TGTGCCAGCAGCGTTTACCGACTAGCGGGGGGCCAAGAGACCCAGTACTTC
TRBJ2-7 TRBD2 TRBV4-2 NA CASSSWTSGSYEQYF TGTGCCAGCAGCTCTTGGACTAGCGGGTCCTACGAGCAGTACTTC
TRBJ2-5 NA TRBV30 NA CAWSGYRGETQYF TGTGCCTGGAGTGGTTACCGCGGGGAGACCCAGTACTTC
TRBJ2-7 NA TRBV6-5 once CASSYESEQYF TGTGCCAGCAGTTACGAGTCCGAGCAGTACTTC
TRBJ2-1 TRBD2 TRBV27 NA CASHTTSGAASEQFF TGTGCCAGCCACACGACTAGCGGGGCCGCCAGTGAGCAGTTCTTC
TRBJ1-5 NA TRBV6-1 NA CASTGGGGQPQHF TGTGCCAGCACCGGCGGGGGGGGGCAGCCCCAGCATTTT
TRBJ2-1 NA TRBV6-5 few CAISAGDYNEQFF TGTGCCATCAGTGCCGGGGATTACAATGAGCAGTTCTTC